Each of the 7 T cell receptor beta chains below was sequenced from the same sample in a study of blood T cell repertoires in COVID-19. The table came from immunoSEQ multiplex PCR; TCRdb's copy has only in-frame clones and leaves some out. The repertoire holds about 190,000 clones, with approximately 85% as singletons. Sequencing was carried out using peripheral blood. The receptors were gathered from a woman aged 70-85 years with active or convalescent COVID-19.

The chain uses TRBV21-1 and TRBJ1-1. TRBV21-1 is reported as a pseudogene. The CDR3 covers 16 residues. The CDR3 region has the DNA TGTGCCAGCAGCAAAGCGCGGGACGGACGAAGGGCTGAAGCTTTCTTT. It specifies CASSKARDGRRAEAFF.

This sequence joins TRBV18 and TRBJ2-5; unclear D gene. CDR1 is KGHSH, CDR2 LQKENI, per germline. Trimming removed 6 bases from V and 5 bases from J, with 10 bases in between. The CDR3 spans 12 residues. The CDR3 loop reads CASSSSRETQYF. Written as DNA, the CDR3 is TGTGCCAGCTCTTCTTCTAGGGAGACCCAGTACTTC. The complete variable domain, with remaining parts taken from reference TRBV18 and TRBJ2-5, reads NAGVMQNPRHLVRRRGQEARLRCSPMKGHSHVYWYRQLPEEGLKFMVYLQKENIIDESGMPKERFSAEFPKEGPSILRIQQVVRGDSAAYFCASSSSRETQYFGPGTRLLVL.

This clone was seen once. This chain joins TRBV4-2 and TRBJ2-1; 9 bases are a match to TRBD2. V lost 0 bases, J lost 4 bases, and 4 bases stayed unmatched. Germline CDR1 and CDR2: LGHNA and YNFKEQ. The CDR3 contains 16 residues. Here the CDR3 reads CASSQESSGRYNEQFF. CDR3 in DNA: TGTGCCAGCAGCCAAGAATCCAGCGGGAGGTACAATGAGCAGTTCTTC.

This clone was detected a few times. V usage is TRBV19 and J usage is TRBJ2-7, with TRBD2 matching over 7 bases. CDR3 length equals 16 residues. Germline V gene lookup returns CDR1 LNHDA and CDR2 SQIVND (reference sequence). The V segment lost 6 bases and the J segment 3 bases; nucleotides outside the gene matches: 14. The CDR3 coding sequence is TGTGCCAGTAGCCCCCTTATGACTAGCCCCCTCTACGAGCAGTACTTC. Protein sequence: CASSPLMTSPLYEQYF.

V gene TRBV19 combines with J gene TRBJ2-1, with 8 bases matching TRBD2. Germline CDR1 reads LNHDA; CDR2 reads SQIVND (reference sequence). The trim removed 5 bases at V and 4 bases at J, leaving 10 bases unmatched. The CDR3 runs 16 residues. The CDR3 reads CASSLGRTSRYNEQFF. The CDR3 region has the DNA TGTGCCAGTAGTCTGGGTAGGACTAGCCGATACAATGAGCAGTTCTTC. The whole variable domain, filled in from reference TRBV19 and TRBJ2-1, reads DGGITQSPKYLFRKEGQNVTLSCEQNLNHDAMYWYRQDPGQGLRLIYYSQIVNDFQKGDIAEGYSVSREKKESFPLTVTSAQKNPTAFYLCASSLGRTSRYNEQFFGPGTRLTVL.

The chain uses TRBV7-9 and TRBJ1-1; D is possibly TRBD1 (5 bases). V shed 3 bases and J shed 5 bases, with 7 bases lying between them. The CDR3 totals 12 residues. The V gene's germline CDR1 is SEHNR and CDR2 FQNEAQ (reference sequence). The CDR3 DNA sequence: TGTGCCAGCAGCTTTCAGGGAACTGAAGCTTTCTTT. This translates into CASSFQGTEAFF.

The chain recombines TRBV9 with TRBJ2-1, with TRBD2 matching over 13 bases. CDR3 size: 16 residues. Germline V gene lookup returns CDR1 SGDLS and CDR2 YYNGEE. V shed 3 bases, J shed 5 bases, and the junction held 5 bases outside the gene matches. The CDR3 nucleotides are TGTGCCAGCAGCGCAGAACTAGCGGGAGGGAACAATGAGCAGTTCTTC. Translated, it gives CASSAELAGGNNEQFF. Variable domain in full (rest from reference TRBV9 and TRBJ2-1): DSGVTQTPKHLITATGQRVTLRCSPRSGDLSVYWYQQSLDQGLQFLIQYYNGEERAKGNILERFSAQQFPDLHSELNLSSLELGDSALYFCASSAELAGGNNEQFFGPGTRLTVL.